This paragraph reports one TCR beta chain. Antigen: not known. From germline, CDR1 is SGHVS and CDR2 FNYEAQ. The trim removed 4 bases at V and 8 bases at J, leaving 6 bases unmatched. This CDR3 comprises 14 residues. Some clones are missing from TCRdb's copy, which holds only in-frame ones; the method was immunoSEQ multiplex PCR. The data hold about 15,000 clones, with around 83% observed a single time. The related graft donor's blood sample was taken on the day of bone marrow donation. The entry originates in a study of T cells after posttransplantation cyclophosphamide. Overall study findings and caveats: TRB overlap between skin or GI tissue T cells and blood was limited. Later blood repertoires were often dominated by clones from the donor CD8+ memory compartment. After PTCy, TRB diversity resembled that of CNI/methotrexate controls.

This TCR came from a man aged 45-60 years in good health, CMV-negative, and a related stem cell transplant donor. Material for sequencing was memory CD4+ T cells sorted from PBMCs. The J gene is TRBJ1-4, the V gene TRBV7-6; 8 positions match TRBD1. This chain's CDR3 is CASSSRTGSEKLFF. The CDR3 DNA reads TGTGCCAGCAGCTCCAGGACAGGGAGCGAAAAACTGTTTTTT.